This T cell receptor beta chain was identified in a study of identical twins. Regarding this clonotype: Its antigen remains unknown.

A universal primer site arose from template switching, and cDNA bore unique molecular identifiers. TCRdb re-analysed the 5' RACE reads in MiXCR, keeping a single row per CDR3 protein. The sample carries about 530,000 distinct CDR3 sequences, approximately 16% recorded once. Study-wide points: In zero-insertion analyses, partial confounding could arise from invariant MAIT and iNKT cells. Models predicted less out-of-frame TCR alpha sharing in monozygotic twins than was found.

V shed 6 bases and J shed 9 bases, with 21 bases lying between them. Germline assignment: CDR1 SQVTM and CDR2 ANQGSEA. This CDR3 is built from 14 residues. These data also featured in a second study, about yellow fever vaccine responses in identical twins. As that report states: The authors reported partly convergent, partly personalized vaccine responses in identical twins.

The chain couples TRBV29-1 to TRBJ2-1; D remains unclear. The sample was CD4+ T cells sorted from blood. This sequence originates from a woman aged 18-29 years in good health. The DNA for the CDR3 is TGCAGCGTAGCGCTCGCGAGCGCCGACGGTGAGCAGTTCTTC. Amino acids: CSVALASADGEQFF.